This TCR beta chain originates from a study of blood T cell repertoires in COVID-19. For the study at large: The study drew acute and convalescent COVID-19 samples from the United States, Italy and Spain. The cDNA or gDNA used as material had been derived from T cells, B-cell-depleted T cells, or PBMCs.

Patients of the Seattle cohort, enrolled during active infection, were followed longitudinally. Authors' analysis steps: Amplification of reference gene primers was used by the study to estimate nucleated cell counts. Only in-frame clones appear in the TCRdb table, and some are missing; sequencing was by immunoSEQ multiplex PCR. V, J and clone size derive from that table, while D and trimming were established from the DNA sequence. Counted here are 140,000 or so clones, around 89% occurring once; the ten biggest clones make up around 2.3%. Trimming left V 6 bases short and J 7 bases short, with 16 bases between. The germline V gene encodes CDR1 SEHNR and CDR2 FQNEAQ (reference sequence). This CDR3 region has 15 residues.

Sequencing input: peripheral blood. The receptor was isolated from a human donor with COVID-19, enrolled during active disease. The donor label of this sample is uncertain. V and J are TRBV7-9 and TRBJ1-6; D gene uncertain. The CDR3 nucleotides are TGTGCCAGCAGGAAAAGAGACGGAGAGAATTCACCCCTCCACTTT. Translating it yields CASRKRDGENSPLHF.